This T cell receptor (beta chain) was found in a study of T-cell reconstitution after alpha-beta-depleted transplantation in children. The ends were cut back, 2 bases at V and 2 bases at J, with 11 bases in the middle. From germline, CDR1 is SGHKS and CDR2 YYEKEE (reference sequence). This CDR3 has 15 residues. In its sample, this clonotype was seen many times. Construction of the TCRbeta library involved unique molecular identifiers. TCRdb reprocessed the PCR reads via MiXCR and lists one record per CDR3 protein. The sample yields some 530,000 distinct CDR3 sequences, approximately 12% seen once. The receptor's source is a human donor who donated a stem cell graft to a child with combined immunodeficiency. The chain links TRBV5-5 to TRBJ2-1, with D unresolved. The sample consisted of PBMCs from the stem cell graft donor, taken from the stem cell graft. This CDR3 reads CASSFSIDPYNEQFF. The DNA for the CDR3 is TGTGCCAGCAGCTTCTCCATAGACCCCTACAATGAGCAGTTCTTC.